These 13 T cell receptor beta chains came from one sample sequenced in a study of T cell changes during pregnancy in multiple sclerosis (dated by TCRdb to between 2018 and 2021). The receptor library was made with the immunoSEQ multiplex PCR assay. TCRdb holds this immuneACCESS table with in-frame rearrangements only. Some clones are missing; in checked studies, unresolved V genes explain under half, and the rest has no known cause. This sample gives just over 90,000 clones in total; 90% to 95% of them show up just once. The top ten constitute 1.5% to 2% of the sample. Sequencing was performed on peripheral blood, taken after pregnancy. These receptors originate from a female donor in good health, enrolled as a control in a pregnancy study.

The V and J genes are TRBV28 and TRBJ2-2; D is possibly TRBD1 (5 bases). The germline V and J ends were trimmed by 5 bases and 7 bases, with 8 bases remaining between them. Germline assignment: CDR1 MDHEN and CDR2 SYDVKM. The CDR3 extends over 12 amino acids. DNA for the CDR3: TGTGCCAGCAGTCCAGACAGCGGGGAGCTGTTTTTT. Residues: CASSPDSGELFF.

V is TRBV7-3 and J is TRBJ2-2, with TRBD1 identical over 8 bases. Germline assignment: CDR1 SGHTA and CDR2 FQGTGA. V lost 6 bases and J lost 1; bases outside the gene matches: 4. The CDR3 covers 15 residues. CDR3 bases: TGTGCCAGCAGACCCGACAGGGGGAACACCGGGGAGCTGTTTTTT. It yields the protein CASRPDRGNTGELFF.

This clone is labeled as medium-sized. The chain is built from TRBV5-5 and TRBJ2-5; 8 bases are a match to TRBD1. Trimming removed 3 bases from V and 2 bases from J; junction bases left unmatched: 9. This CDR3 contains 16 residues. Germline CDR1 reads SGHKS; CDR2 reads YYEKEE (reference sequence). The CDR3 DNA reads as TGTGCCAGCAGCTCCGCAGGGGGCCGCACTCAAGAGACCCAGTACTTC. Residues: CASSSAGGRTQETQYF.

The chain recombines TRBV11-3 with TRBJ2-7; perhaps TRBD2 as D (5 bases). There are 12 residues in the CDR3. CDR1 and CDR2 (germline): SGHNT, YENEEA. V was trimmed by 5 bases and J by 5 bases, leaving 10 bases between them. The DNA of the CDR3 is TGTGCCAGCAGCGGAACTAGGGACGAGCAGTACTTC. As protein: CASSGTRDEQYF. The entire variable domain, with the rest obtained from reference TRBV11-3 and TRBJ2-7, is as follows: EAGVVQSPRYKIIEKKQPVAFWCNPISGHNTLYWYLQNLGQGPELLIRYENEEAVDDSQLPKDRFSAERLKGVDSTLKIQPAELGDSAVYLCASSGTRDEQYFGPGTRLTVT.

The chain is built from TRBV9 and TRBJ2-6; perhaps TRBD1 as D (5 bases). Per the germline V gene, CDR1 is SGDLS and CDR2 is YYNGEE. This CDR3 has 18 residues. V lost 1 base and J 0 bases, leaving 14 bases between the germline ends. CDR3 nucleotides: TGTGCCAGCAGCGTAACCCCCCCAGGGTACTCTGGGGCCAACGTCCTGACTTTC. Translated, it gives CASSVTPPGYSGANVLTF.

The chain recombines TRBV27 with TRBJ1-4; TRBD1 matches 9 bases. The ends lost 5 bases at V and 2 bases at J; junction bases unmatched: 6. Germline CDR1 reads MNHEY; CDR2 reads SMNVEV (reference sequence). This CDR3 has 16 amino acids. The chain's CDR3 is CASSPDRGGTNEKLFF. The CDR3 bases are TGTGCCAGCAGTCCGGACAGGGGAGGGACTAATGAAAAACTGTTTTTT.

The chain uses TRBV15 and TRBJ1-6; TRBD1 aligns across 9 bases. From germline, CDR1 is LNHNV and CDR2 YYDKDF (reference sequence). This CDR3 region has 15 residues. V shed 4 bases and J 10 bases; nucleotides not matched to a gene: 8. The CDR3 region has the DNA TGTGCCACCAGCATTCTCGACAGGGGGGGGTCACCCCTCCACTTT. Translated, it gives CATSILDRGGSPLHF.

V gene TRBV7-2 combines with J gene TRBJ2-1; D gene ambiguous. V lost 1 base, J lost 4 bases, and 5 bases lay in between. Germline CDR1 and CDR2: SGHTA and FQGNSA. This CDR3 is built from 13 residues. The CDR3 loop is CASSLDRYNEQFF. The CDR3 region has the DNA TGTGCCAGCAGCTTAGATCGGTACAATGAGCAGTTCTTC.

The gene calls are TRBV2 and TRBJ2-3; TRBD1 might be the D (6 bases). Between the trimmed V and J ends, which lost 7 bases and 14 bases, there was a span of 19 bases. Germline CDR1 and CDR2: SNHLY and FYNNEI. This CDR3 is 12 amino acids long. The DNA of the CDR3 is TGTGCCAGCACTGCCACTGAGGGGGTTGGGTATTTT. It is translated as CASTATEGVGYF. Variable domain in full (rest from reference TRBV2 and TRBJ2-3): EPEVTQTPSHQVTQMGQEVILRCVPISNHLYFYWYRQILGQKVEFLVSFYNNEISEKSEIFDDQFSVERPDGSNFTLKIRSTKLEDSAMYFCASTATEGVGYFGPGTRLTVL.

J is TRBJ2-3 and V is TRBV29-1; D is undetermined. This CDR3 is built from 15 residues. V gave up 0 bases and J gave up 1 base, with 11 bases separating them. Germline V gene sequence: CDR1 SQVTM, CDR2 ANQGSEA. The DNA for the CDR3 is TGCAGCGTTGAAGATTACCGAGAGCGCACAGATACGCAGTATTTT. Translating gives CSVEDYRERTDTQYF.

In its sample, this clone was seen once. This chain uses TRBV29-1 with TRBJ1-2, with D hard to call. This CDR3 contains 11 residues. V lost 5 bases and J 3 bases, leaving 7 bases between the germline ends. Germline V gene sequence: CDR1 SQVTM, CDR2 ANQGSEA. This CDR3 is CSVQTHYGYTF. Here the CDR3 DNA reads TGCAGCGTTCAGACACACTATGGCTACACCTTC.

The V and J genes are TRBV30 and TRBJ2-3; no clear D. The germline gives CDR1 GTSNPN, CDR2 SVGIG (reference sequence). The CDR3 extends over 12 amino acids. V lost 0 bases to trimming and J lost 5 bases, with 6 bases between them. The CDR3 DNA reads TGTGCCTGGAGTGTAACGGGAGATACGCAGTATTTT. Amino acid sequence: CAWSVTGDTQYF.

The chain has TRBV6-1 and TRBJ1-1; D gene ambiguous. The CDR3 consists of 12 residues. V lost 10 bases and J lost 0, with 9 bases in between. Germline V gene sequence: CDR1 MNHNS, CDR2 SASEGT. CDR3 residues: CATSRLNTEAFF. DNA of the CDR3: TGTGCCACCTCCAGGTTGAACACTGAAGCTTTCTTT.